This is a list of T cell receptor beta chains from one sample in a study of T cells in Graves' hyperthyroidism and ophthalmopathy. TCRdb ran MiXCR on the multiplex PCR reads and lists one entry per CDR3 protein. The sample lists hundreds of thousands of distinct CDR3 sequences; 14% were seen once. The source material was blood. The receptor set was obtained from a woman aged 45 to 65 with Graves' ophthalmopathy. Each CDR3 is given with its conserved first and last residue. The D gene is left open where the match is weak. The size of a clone is reported for some rows only, either as once, few or many, or as a class for expanded clones.

few,TRBV18,TRBJ2-1,TRBD2,CASSPNPAGSGSSYNEQFF
many,TRBV28,TRBJ1-2,.,CASSLSGSGYTF
many,TRBV27,TRBJ1-5,.,CASRDGSNQPQHF
.,TRBV20-1,TRBJ2-7,.,CSARVALGDYFEQYF
many,TRBV7-6,TRBJ2-1,TRBD1,CASSGGTGGNEQFF
.,TRBV12-5,TRBJ2-1,.,CASFAVSNEQFF
few,TRBV4-2,TRBJ1-2,.,CASSQDPARSNYGYTF
many,TRBV2,TRBJ2-6,TRBD1,CASYGTGAGANVLTF
many,TRBV29-1,TRBJ2-3,.,CSVEILAGRTDTQYF
many,TRBV7-2,TRBJ1-1,.,CASSLVLVGPNTEAFF
many,TRBV27,TRBJ1-1,TRBD1,CASTNRGLNTEAFF
.,TRBV5-8,TRBJ1-5,.,CASSLAAAVTNQPQHF
.,TRBV2,TRBJ2-7,.,CASSEARTLYEQYF
.,TRBV28,TRBJ2-1,TRBD2,CASSQTGGPGEQFF
many,TRBV18,TRBJ2-7,TRBD2,CASSLPGLAGREQYF
many,TRBV28,TRBJ2-3,.,CAILGGAIDTQYF
.,TRBV29-1,TRBJ2-1,TRBD1,CSGRQGIYNEQFF
many,TRBV28,TRBJ2-3,.,CASSLSGDDTQYF
many,TRBV29-1,TRBJ2-7,TRBD2,CSVEDKGLAGGLEQYF
many,TRBV11-3,TRBJ1-6,.,CASSLRGLSSYNSPLHF
.,TRBV20-1,TRBJ1-2,.,CSARQGNNYGYTF
many,TRBV7-8,TRBJ2-5,TRBD2,CASSYLAGGPMRETQYF